This paragraph covers one TCR beta chain sequence. Germline V gene sequence: CDR1 LNHNV, CDR2 YYDKDF (reference sequence). The V end was cut by 3 bases, the J end by 6 bases, with 11 bases between. This CDR3 contains 13 residues. CD45RA+ naive and CD45RA-negative memory subsets were separated from CD4+ cells. Here immunoSEQ multiplex PCR was the method, and the copy in TCRdb shows in-frame clones only, minus some. The sample lists approximately 1.4 million clones, 95% to 99% occurring once. This specimen belongs to a study of shared clonotypes between healthy human individuals. V gene TRBV15 combines with J gene TRBJ1-2; D remains ambiguous. The sequencing sample was made of naive CD4+ T cells sorted from blood. The sample's subset: CD45RA+ positively selected. This receptor was identified in a man aged 25-45 years in good health. The chain's CDR3 is CATSREPRDGYTF. The CDR3 DNA reads TGTGCCACCAGCAGGGAGCCTAGGGATGGCTACACCTTC.